The clone carrying this T cell receptor (beta chain) was observed once. No antigen is known for it. These data are taken from a study of cytomegalovirus exposure and HLA in healthy donors. Study overall: HLA-typed donors contributed some 77 million unique TCRs, which were held in an early data release. Study-wide results and caveats: In a later analysis, an Asian-associated ancestry cluster reportedly showed fewer N-insertions than the roughly 690-donor mean.

Each of the donors was a healthy bone marrow donor. It was with 60 Vbeta and 13 Jbeta primers that the PCR ran. The repertoire was sequenced with immunoSEQ multiplex PCR; TCRdb's copy has only in-frame clones and lacks some. The table includes some 150,000 clones, approximately 86% detected once. The sequence was collected from a male donor in good health and CMV-seronegative. The sequencing input was PBMCs.

The CDR3, as DNA: TGTGCCAGCAGCTCGGGACTAGCGGCATACTTC. It yields the protein CASSSGLAAYF. V and J are TRBV11-2 and TRBJ2-4; 11 bases are shared with TRBD2. The CDR3 is 11 residues long. The germline V gene encodes CDR1 SGHAT and CDR2 FQNNGV. V trimming: 4 bases; J trimming: 16 bases; junction bases outside the gene matches: 3.